This T cell receptor beta chain was identified in a study of CXCR3-negative and CXCR3-positive naive CD8 T cells. Whole-study findings and limits: TRBV-TRBJ usage was alike in naive CXCR3-negative and CXCR3-positive cells but differed in memory cells. Diversity in memory CD8+ cells fell much lower than the comparably high levels seen in both naive subsets. From TRB CDR3 properties, TCR strength was inferred; surface CD5 did not differ between naive subsets.

The naive CD8+ gate required CD45RO-CCR7+CD27+CD95- phenotype. UMI-labeled 5' RACE TRB cDNA libraries were prepared from the cells. TCRdb reprocessed the 5' RACE reads and keeps a single row for each CDR3 protein, giving no DNA. This sample's clone table lists approximately 88,000 distinct CDR3 sequences. As concerns this clonotype: Its antigen remains unidentified.

CDR1 and CDR2 from the germline V gene are SQVTM and ANQGSEA. The CDR3 is made up of 20 amino acids. The clonotype originates from a human donor in good health. Some clones in this sample may be carry-over from other donors' samples. The V gene is TRBV29-1, the J gene TRBJ2-1; TCRdb reports TRBD2, a call that lacks DNA to check it against. The sequenced sample consisted of naive CXCR3- CD8+ T cells from blood. As for subset: CD45RO-CCR7+CD27+CD95- naive CD8+ T cells lacking CXCR3 (TNR3-). The CDR3 loop is CSVENLIAPPVSGPYNEKFF.